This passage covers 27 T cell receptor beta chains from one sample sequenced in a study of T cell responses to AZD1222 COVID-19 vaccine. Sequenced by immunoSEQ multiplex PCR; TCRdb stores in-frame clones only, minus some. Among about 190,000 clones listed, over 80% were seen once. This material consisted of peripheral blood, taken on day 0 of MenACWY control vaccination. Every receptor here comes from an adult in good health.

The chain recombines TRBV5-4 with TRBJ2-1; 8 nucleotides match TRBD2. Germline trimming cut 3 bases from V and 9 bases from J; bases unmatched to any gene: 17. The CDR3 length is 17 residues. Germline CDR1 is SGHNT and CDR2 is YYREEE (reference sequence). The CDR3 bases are TGTGCCAGCAGCTCTGGACGGGAGGGCCTTAGACGCGGTGAGCAGTTCTTC. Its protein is CASSSGREGLRRGEQFF. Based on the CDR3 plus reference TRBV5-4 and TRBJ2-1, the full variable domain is ETGVTQSPTHLIKTRGQQVTLRCSSQSGHNTVSWYQQALGQGPQFIFQYYREEENGRGNFPPRFSGLQFPNYSSELNVNALELDDSALYLCASSSGREGLRRGEQFFGPGTRLTVL.

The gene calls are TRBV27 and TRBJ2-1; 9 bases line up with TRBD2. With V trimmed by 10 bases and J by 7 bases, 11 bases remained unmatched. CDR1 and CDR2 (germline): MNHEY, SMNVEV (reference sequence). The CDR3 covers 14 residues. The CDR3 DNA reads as TGTGCCACCAGGAGAGCGGGAGGAGGAAATGAGCAGTTCTTC. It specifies CATRRAGGGNEQFF.

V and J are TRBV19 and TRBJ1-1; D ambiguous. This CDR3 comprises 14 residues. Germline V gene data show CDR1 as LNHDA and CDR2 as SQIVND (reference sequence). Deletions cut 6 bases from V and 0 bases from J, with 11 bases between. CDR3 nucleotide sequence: TGTGCCAGTAGCCTGGGGTCAATGAACACTGAAGCTTTCTTT. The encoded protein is CASSLGSMNTEAFF.

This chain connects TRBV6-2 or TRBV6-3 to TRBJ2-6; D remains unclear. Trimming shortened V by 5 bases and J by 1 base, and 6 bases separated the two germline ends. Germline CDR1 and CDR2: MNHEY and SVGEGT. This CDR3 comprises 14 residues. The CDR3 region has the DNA TGTGCCAGCAGTACCGAATCTGGGGCCAACGTCCTGACTTTC. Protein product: CASSTESGANVLTF.

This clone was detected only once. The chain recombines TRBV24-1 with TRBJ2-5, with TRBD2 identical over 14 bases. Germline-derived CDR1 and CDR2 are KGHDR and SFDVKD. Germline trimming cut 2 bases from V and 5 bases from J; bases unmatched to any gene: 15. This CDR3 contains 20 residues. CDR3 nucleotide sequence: TGTGCCACCAGTGATTCTGTAGCAGGGGGACTAGCGGGAGTTGGGGAGACCCAGTACTTC. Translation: CATSDSVAGGLAGVGETQYF.

CDR3 DNA sequence: TGTGCCAGCAGTGCGTCTAGCGGGGCCTACCAACGCACAGATACGCAGTATTTT. Translated: CASSASSGAYQRTDTQYF. V usage is TRBV28 and J usage is TRBJ2-3; the match to TRBD2 covers 9 bases. This CDR3 has 18 amino acids. The germline gives CDR1 MDHEN, CDR2 SYDVKM. Trimming cost V 5 bases and J 1 base; bases outside gene matches: 13.

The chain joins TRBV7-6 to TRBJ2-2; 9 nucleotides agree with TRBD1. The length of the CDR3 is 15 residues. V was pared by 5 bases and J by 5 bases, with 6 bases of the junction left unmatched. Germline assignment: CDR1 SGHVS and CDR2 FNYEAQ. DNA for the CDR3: TGTGCCAGCAGCCAGGGACAGGGTAGGACCGGGGAGCTGTTTTTT. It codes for CASSQGQGRTGELFF.

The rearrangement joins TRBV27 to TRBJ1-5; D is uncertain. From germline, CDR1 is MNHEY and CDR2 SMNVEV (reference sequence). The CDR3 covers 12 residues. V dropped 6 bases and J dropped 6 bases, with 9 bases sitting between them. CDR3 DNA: TGTGCCAGCAGCCCGATTGGTCAGCCCCAGCATTTT. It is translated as CASSPIGQPQHF.

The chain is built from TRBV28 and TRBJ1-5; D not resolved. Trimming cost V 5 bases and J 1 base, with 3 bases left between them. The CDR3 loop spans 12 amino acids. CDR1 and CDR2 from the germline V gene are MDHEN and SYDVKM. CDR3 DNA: TGTGCCAGCAGTAGAAGCAATCAGCCCCAGCATTTT. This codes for CASSRSNQPQHF.

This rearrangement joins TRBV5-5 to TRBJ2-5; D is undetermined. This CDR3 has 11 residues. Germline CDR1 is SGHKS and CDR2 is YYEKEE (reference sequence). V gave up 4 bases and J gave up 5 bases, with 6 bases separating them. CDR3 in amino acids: CASSRAETQYF. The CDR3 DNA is TGTGCCAGCAGCCGGGCGGAGACCCAGTACTTC.

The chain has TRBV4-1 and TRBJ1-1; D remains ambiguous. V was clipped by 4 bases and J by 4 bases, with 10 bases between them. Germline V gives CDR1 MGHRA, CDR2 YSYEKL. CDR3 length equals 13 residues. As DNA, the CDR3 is TGCGCCAGCAGCCTTGGGGATTCCACTGAAGCTTTCTTT. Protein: CASSLGDSTEAFF.

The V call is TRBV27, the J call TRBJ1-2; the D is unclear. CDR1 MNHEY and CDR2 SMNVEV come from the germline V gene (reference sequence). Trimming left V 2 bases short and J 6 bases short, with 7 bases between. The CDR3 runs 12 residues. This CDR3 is CASSLAGNGYTF. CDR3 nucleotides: TGTGCCAGCAGTTTAGCGGGTAATGGCTACACCTTC.

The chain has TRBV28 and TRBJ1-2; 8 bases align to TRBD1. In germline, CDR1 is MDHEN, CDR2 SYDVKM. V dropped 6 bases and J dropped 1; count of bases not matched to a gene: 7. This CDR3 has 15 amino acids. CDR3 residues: CASRPPDRVNYGYTF. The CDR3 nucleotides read TGTGCCAGCAGGCCTCCGGACAGGGTTAACTATGGCTACACCTTC.

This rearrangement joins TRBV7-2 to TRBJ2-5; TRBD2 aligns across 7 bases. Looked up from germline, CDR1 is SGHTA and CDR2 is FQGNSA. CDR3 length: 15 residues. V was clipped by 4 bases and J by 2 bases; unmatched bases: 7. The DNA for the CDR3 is TGTGCCAGCAGCTCCAGGGCGGGGGAGCAAGAGACCCAGTACTTC. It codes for CASSSRAGEQETQYF.

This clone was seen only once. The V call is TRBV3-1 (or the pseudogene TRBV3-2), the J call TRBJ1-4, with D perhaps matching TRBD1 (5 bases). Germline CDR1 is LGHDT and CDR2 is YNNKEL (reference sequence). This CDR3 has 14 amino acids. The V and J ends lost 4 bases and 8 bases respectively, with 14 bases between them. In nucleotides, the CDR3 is TGTGCCAGCAGCCCCCGGGGGTTGGGGGAAAAACTGTTTTTT. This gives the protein CASSPRGLGEKLFF.

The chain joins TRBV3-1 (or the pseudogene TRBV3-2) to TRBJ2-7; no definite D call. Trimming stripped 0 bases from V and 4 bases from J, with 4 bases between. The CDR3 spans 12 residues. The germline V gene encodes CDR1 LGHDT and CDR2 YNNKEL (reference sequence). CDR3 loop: CASSQEVYEQYF. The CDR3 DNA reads TGTGCCAGCAGCCAAGAGGTTTACGAGCAGTACTTC.

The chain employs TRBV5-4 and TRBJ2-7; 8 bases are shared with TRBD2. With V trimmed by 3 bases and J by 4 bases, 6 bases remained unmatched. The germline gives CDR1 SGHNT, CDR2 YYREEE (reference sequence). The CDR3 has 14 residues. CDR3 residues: CASSSTSAIYEQYF. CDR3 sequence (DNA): TGTGCCAGCAGCTCGACTAGCGCCATTTACGAGCAGTACTTC.

CDR3 bases: TGCGCCAGCAGCTTGGAGGCTAGCGGGATGGTGGAGCAGTACTTC. As protein: CASSLEASGMVEQYF. The genes are TRBV5-1 and TRBJ2-7, with TRBD2 identical over 9 bases. With V trimmed by 0 bases and J by 7 bases, 8 bases remained unmatched. The CDR3 spans 15 residues. CDR1 is SGHRS and CDR2 is YFSETQ in the germline V gene.

The CDR3 DNA reads TGCGCCAGCAGCTTGGAAGGGACATCCGGCTCCGGGGAGCTGTTTTTT. Amino acids: CASSLEGTSGSGELFF. V is TRBV5-1 and J is TRBJ2-2, with D possibly matching TRBD1 (6 bases). The germline V gene encodes CDR1 SGHRS and CDR2 YFSETQ. Trimming removed 0 bases from V and 6 bases from J, with 15 bases in between. The CDR3 is made up of 16 amino acids.

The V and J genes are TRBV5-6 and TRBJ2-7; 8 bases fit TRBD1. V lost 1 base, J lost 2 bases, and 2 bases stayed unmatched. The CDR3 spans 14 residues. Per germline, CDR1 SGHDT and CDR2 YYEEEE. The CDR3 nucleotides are TGTGCCAGCAGCTTGACAGGGGGGACCTACGAGCAGTACTTC. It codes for CASSLTGGTYEQYF.

The CDR3 here is CASSTTGTYEQYF. The CDR3 DNA follows: TGTGCCAGCAGCACCACAGGGACCTACGAGCAGTACTTC. The gene calls are TRBV12-3 or TRBV12-4 and TRBJ2-7, with TRBD1 as a possible D gene (6 bases). The CDR3 totals 13 residues. The V gene lost 6 bases and the J gene lost 2 bases, with 11 bases spanning the gap.

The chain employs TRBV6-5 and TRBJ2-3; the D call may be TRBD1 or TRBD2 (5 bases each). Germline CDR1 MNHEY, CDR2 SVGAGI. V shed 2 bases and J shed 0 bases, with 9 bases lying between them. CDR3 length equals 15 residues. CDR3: CASSYGDPSTDTQYF. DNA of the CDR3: TGTGCCAGCAGTTACGGGGACCCCAGCACAGATACGCAGTATTTT.

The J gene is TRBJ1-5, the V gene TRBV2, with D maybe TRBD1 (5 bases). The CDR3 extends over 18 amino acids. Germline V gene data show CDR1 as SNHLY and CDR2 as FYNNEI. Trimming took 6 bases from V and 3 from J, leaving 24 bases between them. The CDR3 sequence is CASSPARLRQGTNQPQHF. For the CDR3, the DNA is TGTGCCAGCAGCCCTGCCCGGTTGAGGCAGGGTACCAATCAGCCCCAGCATTTT.

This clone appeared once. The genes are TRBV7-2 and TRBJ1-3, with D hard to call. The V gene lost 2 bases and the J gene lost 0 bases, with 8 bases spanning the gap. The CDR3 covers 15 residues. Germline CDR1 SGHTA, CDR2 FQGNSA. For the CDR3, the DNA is TGTGCCAGCAGCTTAACAGAGCTCTCTGGAAACACCATATATTTT. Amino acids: CASSLTELSGNTIYF.

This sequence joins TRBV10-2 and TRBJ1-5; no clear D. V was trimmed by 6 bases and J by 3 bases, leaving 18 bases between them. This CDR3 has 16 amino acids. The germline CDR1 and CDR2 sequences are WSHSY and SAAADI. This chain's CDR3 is CASSLAISADNQPQHF. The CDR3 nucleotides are TGCGCCAGCAGCCTAGCGATTTCGGCAGACAATCAGCCCCAGCATTTT.

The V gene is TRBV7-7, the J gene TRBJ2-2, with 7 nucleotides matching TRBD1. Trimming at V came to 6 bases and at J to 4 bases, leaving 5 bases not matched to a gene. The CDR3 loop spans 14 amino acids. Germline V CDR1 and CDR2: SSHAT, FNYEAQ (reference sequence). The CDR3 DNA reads TGTGCCAGCAGTCAGAGACAGGGCACCGGGGAGCTGTTTTTT. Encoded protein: CASSQRQGTGELFF.

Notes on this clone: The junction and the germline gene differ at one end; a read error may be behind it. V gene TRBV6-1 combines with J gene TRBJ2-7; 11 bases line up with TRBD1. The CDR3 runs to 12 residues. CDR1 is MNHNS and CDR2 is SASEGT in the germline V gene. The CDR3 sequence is CASSENRDRGDF. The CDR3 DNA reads TGTGCCAGCAGTGAAAACCGGGACAGGGGGGACTTC.